Detailed here is one T cell receptor beta chain. The record originates from a study of shared clonotypes between healthy human individuals. Across the whole study: The people who gave samples were two women and a few men aged 18 to 49.

Measured with immunoSEQ multiplex PCR; TCRdb has only the in-frame clones, and not every one. The table has under 1 million clones, just over 95% seen once; the top ten hold roughly 0.23%. Positive CCR7 selection of CD45RO-negative cells yielded the naive CD8 cells, and terminally differentiated effector memory CD45RA+ cells were excluded. Donation came from healthy HIV-negative adults that had no recent acute infections or vaccinations. Trimming took off 0 bases at V and 0 bases at J, with 9 bases between the two ends. Germline values: CDR1 SGHRS, CDR2 YFSETQ. The CDR3 runs to 16 residues. The V and J genes are TRBV5-1 and TRBJ2-2; D not certain. Sequencing was performed on naive CD8+ T cells sorted from blood. This receptor was identified in a man under 40 in good health. The CDR3 bases are TGCGCCAGCAGCTTGGAGGGCTCAACGAACACCGGGGAGCTGTTTTTT. It is translated as CASSLEGSTNTGELFF.